What follows describes a single T cell receptor (beta chain). Its antigen is as yet unknown. The sample originates from a study of beta chain features in type 1 diabetes. Study-level points and caveats: Moderate but significant shortening of TCRB CDR3s was recorded in all four CD4+ subsets from Type 1 diabetes patients.

This CDR3 is 15 amino acids long. The V segment lost 4 bases and the J segment 7 bases; nucleotides outside the gene matches: 6. Germline V gives CDR1 SGHDT, CDR2 YYEEEE. Sequenced material consisted of expressed TCRB transcripts (all of the isolated RNA was reverse transcribed). Naive, central memory and regulatory T cell samples produced a mean of approximately 3.5 million reads. The method was immunoSEQ multiplex PCR; TCRdb's version includes in-frame clones alone and lacks a portion of them. Of about 710,000 clones in the sample, roughly 13% are singletons; the top ten hold 0.03% to 0.045%. Sequencing used naive CD4+ T cells from blood. The chain has TRBV5-6 and TRBJ2-5; 14 bases fit TRBD2. This clonotype originated in a young man with type 1 diabetes. DNA for the CDR3: TGTGCCAGCAGCCCCACCGGACTAGCGGGGGGGACCCAGTACTTC. Protein sequence: CASSPTGLAGGTQYF.